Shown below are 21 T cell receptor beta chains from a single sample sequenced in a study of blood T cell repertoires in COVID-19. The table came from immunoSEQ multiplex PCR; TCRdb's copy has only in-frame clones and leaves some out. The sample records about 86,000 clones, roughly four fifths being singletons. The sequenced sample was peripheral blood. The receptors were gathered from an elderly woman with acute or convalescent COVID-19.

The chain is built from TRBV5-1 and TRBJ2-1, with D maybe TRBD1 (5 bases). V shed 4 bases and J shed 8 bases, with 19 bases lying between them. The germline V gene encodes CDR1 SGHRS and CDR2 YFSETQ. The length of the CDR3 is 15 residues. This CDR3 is CASSLWGSVSDEQFF. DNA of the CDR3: TGCGCCAGCAGCCTGTGGGGCTCCGTCAGTGATGAGCAGTTCTTC. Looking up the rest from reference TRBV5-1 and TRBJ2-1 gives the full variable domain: KAGVTQTPRYLIKTRGQQVTLSCSPISGHRSVSWYQQTPGQGLQFLFEYFSETQRNKGNFPGRFSGRQFSNSRSEMNVSTLELGDSALYLCASSLWGSVSDEQFFGPGTRLTVL.

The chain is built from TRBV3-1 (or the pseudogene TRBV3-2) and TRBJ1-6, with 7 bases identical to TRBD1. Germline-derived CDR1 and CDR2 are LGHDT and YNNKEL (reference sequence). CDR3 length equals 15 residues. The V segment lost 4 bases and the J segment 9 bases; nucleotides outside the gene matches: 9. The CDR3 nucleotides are TGTGCCAGCAGCCCCCGACAGGGACCGACTTCACCCCTCCACTTT. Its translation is CASSPRQGPTSPLHF.

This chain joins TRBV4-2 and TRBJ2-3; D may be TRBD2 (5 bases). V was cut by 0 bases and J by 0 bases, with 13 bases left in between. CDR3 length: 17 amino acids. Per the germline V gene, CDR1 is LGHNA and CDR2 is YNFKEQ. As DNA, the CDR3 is TGTGCCAGCAGCCAAGAGGGTCATGGCGGGAGCACAGATACGCAGTATTTT. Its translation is CASSQEGHGGSTDTQYF.

Written as DNA, the CDR3 is TGTGCCAGCTATTACTCCCGCAATCAGCCCCAGCATTTT. Encoded protein: CASYYSRNQPQHF. This sequence joins TRBV28 and TRBJ1-5, with D unclear. Germline lookup yields CDR1 MDHEN and CDR2 SYDVKM. Trimming removed 8 bases at V and 2 bases at J, with 10 bases between. This CDR3 comprises 13 residues.

The CDR3 nucleotides are TGTGCCAGCAGCTTGGAAATAGGCAGGGGAGGGGATGGCTACACCTTC. This sequence encodes CASSLEIGRGGDGYTF. The chain has TRBV5-4 and TRBJ1-2; D might be TRBD1 (6 bases). Germline values: CDR1 SGHNT, CDR2 YYREEE (reference sequence). The CDR3 covers 16 residues. The ends were cut back, 0 bases at V and 6 bases at J, with 18 bases in the middle.

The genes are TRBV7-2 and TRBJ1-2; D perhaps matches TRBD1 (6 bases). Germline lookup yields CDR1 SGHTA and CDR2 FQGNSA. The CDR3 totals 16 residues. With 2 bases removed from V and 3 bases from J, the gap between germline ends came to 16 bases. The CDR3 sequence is CASSLLFGGADYGYTF. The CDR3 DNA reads TGTGCCAGCAGCTTACTCTTTGGGGGGGCGGACTATGGCTACACCTTC.

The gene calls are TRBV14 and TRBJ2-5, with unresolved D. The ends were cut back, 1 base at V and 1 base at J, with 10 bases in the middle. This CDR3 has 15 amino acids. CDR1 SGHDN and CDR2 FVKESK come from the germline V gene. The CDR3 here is CASSQVQLGQETQYF. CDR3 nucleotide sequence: TGTGCCAGCAGCCAAGTTCAGCTAGGCCAAGAGACCCAGTACTTC.

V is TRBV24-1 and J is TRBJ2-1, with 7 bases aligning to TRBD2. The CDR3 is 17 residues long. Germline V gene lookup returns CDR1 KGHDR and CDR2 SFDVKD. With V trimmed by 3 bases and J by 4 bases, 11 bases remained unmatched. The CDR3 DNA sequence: TGTGCCACCAGTGATCCGACCTCGGGACTACAATACAATGAGCAGTTCTTC. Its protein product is CATSDPTSGLQYNEQFF.

CDR3 sequence: CASSQDLVSGTQYF. The CDR3 coding sequence is TGTGCCAGCAGCCAAGATTTAGTCTCCGGGACCCAGTACTTC. The chain recombines TRBV14 with TRBJ2-5; D gene ambiguous. With 0 bases removed from V and 7 bases from J, the gap between germline ends came to 12 bases. This CDR3 is 14 amino acids long. The V gene's germline CDR1 is SGHDN and CDR2 FVKESK.

The CDR3 protein is CASSAVWTGIGTEAFF. The DNA of the CDR3 is TGTGCCAGCAGTGCCGTGTGGACAGGGATAGGTACTGAAGCTTTCTTT. The chain joins TRBV6-1 to TRBJ1-1; the match to TRBD1 covers 8 bases. V lost 4 bases and J lost 5; bases outside the gene matches: 12. Germline V gene data show CDR1 as MNHNS and CDR2 as SASEGT. The CDR3 loop spans 16 amino acids.

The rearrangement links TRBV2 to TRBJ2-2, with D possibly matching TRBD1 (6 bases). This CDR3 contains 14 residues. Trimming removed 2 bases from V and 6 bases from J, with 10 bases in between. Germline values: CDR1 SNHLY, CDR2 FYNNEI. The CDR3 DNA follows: TGTGCCAGCAGTGAACCACAGGGCCCCGGGGAGCTGTTTTTT. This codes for CASSEPQGPGELFF.

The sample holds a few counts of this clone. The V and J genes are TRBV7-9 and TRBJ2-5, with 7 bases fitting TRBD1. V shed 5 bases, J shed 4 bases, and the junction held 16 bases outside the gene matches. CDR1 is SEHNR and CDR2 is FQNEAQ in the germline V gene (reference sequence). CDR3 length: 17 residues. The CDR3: CASSPVVGGAGRETQYF. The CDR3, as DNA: TGTGCCAGCAGCCCCGTAGTAGGGGGCGCGGGTCGAGAGACCCAGTACTTC.

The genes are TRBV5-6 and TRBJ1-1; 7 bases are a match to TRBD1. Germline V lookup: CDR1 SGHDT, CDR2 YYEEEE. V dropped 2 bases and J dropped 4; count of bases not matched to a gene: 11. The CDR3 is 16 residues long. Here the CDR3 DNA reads TGTGCCAGCAGCTTCCCGAAGCTATCAGGGGGCACTGAAGCTTTCTTT. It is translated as CASSFPKLSGGTEAFF.

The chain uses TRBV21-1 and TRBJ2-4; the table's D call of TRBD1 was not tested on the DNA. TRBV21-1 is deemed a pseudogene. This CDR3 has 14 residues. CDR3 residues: CASSTDIAKNIQYF. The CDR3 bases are TGTGCCAGCAGCACGGACATAGCCAAAAACATTCAGTACTTC.

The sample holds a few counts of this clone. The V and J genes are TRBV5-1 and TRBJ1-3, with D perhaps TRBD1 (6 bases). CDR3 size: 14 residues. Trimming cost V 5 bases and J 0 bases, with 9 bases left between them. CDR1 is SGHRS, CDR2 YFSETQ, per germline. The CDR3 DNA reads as TGCGCCAGCAGTCAGACAGGCTCTGGAAACACCATATATTTT. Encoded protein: CASSQTGSGNTIYF.

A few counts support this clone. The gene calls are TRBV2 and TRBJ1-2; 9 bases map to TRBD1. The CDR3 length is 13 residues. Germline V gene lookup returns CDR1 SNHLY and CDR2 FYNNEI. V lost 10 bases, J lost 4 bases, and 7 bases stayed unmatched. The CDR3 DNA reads TGTGCCACCAAACAGGGGGCAGGCTATGGCTACACCTTC. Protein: CATKQGAGYGYTF.

Written as DNA, the CDR3 is TGCAGTGCTAGTCCAGGGGTGAGCCATAATTCACCCCTCCACTTT. Translation: CSASPGVSHNSPLHF. The chain employs TRBV20-1 and TRBJ1-6; D might be TRBD1 (6 bases). The germline gives CDR1 DFQATT, CDR2 SNEGSKA (reference sequence). The CDR3 is 15 amino acids. V lost 3 bases, J lost 5 bases, and 14 bases lay in between.

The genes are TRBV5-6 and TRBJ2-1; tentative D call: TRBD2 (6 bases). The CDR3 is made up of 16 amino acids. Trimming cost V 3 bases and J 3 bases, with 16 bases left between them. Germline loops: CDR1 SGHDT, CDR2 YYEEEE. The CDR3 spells CASSSGPGLFYNEQFF. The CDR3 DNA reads TGTGCCAGCAGCTCGGGACCGGGACTTTTCTACAATGAGCAGTTCTTC.

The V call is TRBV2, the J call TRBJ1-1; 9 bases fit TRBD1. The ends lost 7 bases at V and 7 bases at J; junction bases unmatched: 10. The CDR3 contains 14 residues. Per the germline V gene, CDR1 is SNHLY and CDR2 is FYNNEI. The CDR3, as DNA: TGTGCCAGCATCGGGGGGGACAGGGAGATTGAAGCTTTCTTT. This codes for CASIGGDREIEAFF.

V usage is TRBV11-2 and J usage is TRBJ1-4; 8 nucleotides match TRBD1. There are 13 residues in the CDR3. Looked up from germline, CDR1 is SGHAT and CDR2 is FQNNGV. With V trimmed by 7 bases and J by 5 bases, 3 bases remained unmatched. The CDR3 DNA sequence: TGTGCCAGCACCAGGGGGCTGAATGAAAAACTGTTTTTT. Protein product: CASTRGLNEKLFF.

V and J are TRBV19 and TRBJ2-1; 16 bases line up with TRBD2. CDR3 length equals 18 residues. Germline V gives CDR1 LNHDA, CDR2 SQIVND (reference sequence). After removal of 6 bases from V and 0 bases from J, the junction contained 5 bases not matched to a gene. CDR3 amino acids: CASRPGLAGGFSYNEQFF. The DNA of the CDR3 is TGTGCCAGTAGACCGGGACTAGCGGGAGGGTTCTCCTACAATGAGCAGTTCTTC.